Described below is a single T cell receptor (beta chain) sequence and its context. What antigen it recognizes has not been identified. No much larger clonotype is one base removed from it; base qualities were not supplied. This sample is part of a study of tumor-infiltrating lymphocytes in primary liver carcinoma (dated by TCRdb to about 2017). At the level of the whole study: Of the five patients, three men and two women aged 30 to 69 years, four had hepatocellular carcinoma and one had combined HCC and intrahepatic cholangiocarcinoma. A total of 35 or so specimens from 5 patients went through TCRbeta repertoire sequencing, namely 25 tumor regions, 5 adjacent noncancerous liver tissues and 5 peripheral blood samples. Each sample produced roughly 3.65 to 8 million productive TCRbeta reads, and read depth showed no significant difference between tissue types. The 25 or so tumor region samples were profiled with Agilent mRNA microarrays so that TCRbeta repertoire diversity could be related to the local molecular phenotype. Repertoires from technical replicates were highly reproducible, with mean shared-clone rates roughly 0.89 and correlation coefficients above 0.95. The five patients had tumors staged T1-T3 N0M0, with maximum diameters ranging from about 4.2 to 10 cm. The study combined TCRbeta repertoire sequencing, expression microarrays and whole-exome sequencing across five regions of each liver tumor, with adjacent normal tissue and blood.

Results and caveats for the whole study, not just this receptor: Only about 7-24% of top clones were found in all five regions of a tumor, suggesting spatial heterogeneity of tumor-infiltrating T cells. With just a few patients in the study, the authors point out that the findings should be validated in a larger study. The top 250 clones accounted for a significantly greater share of the repertoire in tumors than in blood (p = 0.039). Comparison of CD4+ and CD8+ T cell repertoires was precluded by the use of bulk unsorted samples. Consistent with antigen-driven expansion, pairs of tumor regions showed higher repertoire overlap (mean around 36%) than either tumor-adjacent pairs (around 17%) or tumor-blood pairs (approximately 15%). Only the TCR beta chain was sequenced, which likely underestimates true repertoire diversity because unpaired alpha chains were not captured.

The CDR1 and CDR2 encoded by the germline V gene are MNHNS and SASEGT. Trimming costs V 7 bases and J 2 bases, and their ends lie 15 bases apart. The CDR3 goes from the cysteine to the phenylalanine over 15 residues. Only CDR3 DNA is held: 45 bases, read in frame from base 1. Without any cell sorting, total RNA and DNA were extracted together from 20-30 mg of bulk tissue using the AllPrep DNA/RNA mini kit. Surgical resection was performed in China between 2015 and early 2016 on a few patients with histopathologically diagnosed primary liver carcinoma. At the time of sampling, the patients were treatment-naive and had chronic HBV infection. Five spatially separated regions were sampled per tumor: superior, inferior, left-lateral and right-lateral poles, plus the tumor centre. According to histology, viable tumor cells made up more than 85% of every tumor sample. Fresh tumor and adjacent tissue pieces were bisected; one half was stored in RNAlater at -80°C, the other sent for histology.

Starting from around 520 ng total RNA, TCRbeta-specific cDNA was produced by reverse transcription with a constant-region primer and ProtoScript II reverse transcriptase. Three nested multiplex PCR rounds, following a slightly modified ARM-PCR procedure, were used to build the TCRbeta libraries. Multiplex TRBV1-TRBV30 forward primers and a Cbeta reverse primer were used in the first two PCR rounds, each of which was run for approximately 11 cycles. Sample barcodes and Illumina adapters were attached in a final 25-cycle PCR using Deep VentR polymerase. Before sequencing, amplicons between 200 and 500 bp were purified from gel using a QIAquick gel extraction kit. An Illumina HiSeq 2500 was used to sequence the TCRbeta amplicons, generating 250-bp paired-end reads. The study's own analysis went as follows. Trimmomatic v0.33 was used to quality-trim the reads, and FLASH v1.2.11 was used to merge paired reads so that full CDR3 sequences could be recovered. V, D and J germline segments were assigned to the rearranged TCRbeta sequences using MiGEC v1.2.1b. VDJtools v1.0.0 computed clonotype statistics and Shannon-Wiener diversity indices. To reduce sampling bias, subsequent analyses other than the diversity analysis used only the 250 most abundant clonotypes in each sample. TCRdb trimmed the raw reads at Q25, called clones with MiXCR and kept productive beta chains. Every CDR3 protein is listed once, alongside the most common genes and DNA of its rows. TCRdb, not the authors, supplied the V and J calls. This sample gives 99,000 or so distinct CDR3 sequences in total; roughly 85% of them show up just once. The biggest ten clones account for approximately 18% of the sample.

Recombination connected TRBV6-1 to TRBJ2-1, with the D gene uncertain. The receptor's source is a man between 40 and 49 years old with primary liver carcinoma and hepatitis B virus infection. The sequenced sample consisted of liver tumor tissue from sampling region 3. The sample's cell subset or site label is to be understood as: tumor region T3, left-lateral pole. The CDR3 is CASTLEWHTYNEQFF. The DNA sequence is as follows: TGTGCCAGCACCCTCGAGTGGCATACCTACAATGAGCAGTTCTTC.